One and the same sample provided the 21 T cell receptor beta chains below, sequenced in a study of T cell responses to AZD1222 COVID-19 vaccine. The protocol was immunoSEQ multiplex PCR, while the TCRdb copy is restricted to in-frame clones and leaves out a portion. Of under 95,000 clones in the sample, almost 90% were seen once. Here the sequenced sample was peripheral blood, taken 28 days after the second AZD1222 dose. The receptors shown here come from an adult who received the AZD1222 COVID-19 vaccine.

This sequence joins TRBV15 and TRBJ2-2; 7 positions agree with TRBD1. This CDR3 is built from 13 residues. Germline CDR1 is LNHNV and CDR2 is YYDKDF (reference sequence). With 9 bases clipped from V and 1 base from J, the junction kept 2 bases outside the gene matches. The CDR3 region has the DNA TGTGCCACTACAGGGGAGAACACCGGGGAGCTGTTTTTT. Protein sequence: CATTGENTGELFF. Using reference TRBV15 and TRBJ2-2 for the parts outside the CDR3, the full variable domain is DAMVIQNPRYQVTQFGKPVTLSCSQTLNHNVMYWYQQKSSQAPKLLFHYYDKDFNNEADTPDNFQSRRPNTSFCFLDIRSPGLGDTAMYLCATTGENTGELFFGEGSRLTVL.

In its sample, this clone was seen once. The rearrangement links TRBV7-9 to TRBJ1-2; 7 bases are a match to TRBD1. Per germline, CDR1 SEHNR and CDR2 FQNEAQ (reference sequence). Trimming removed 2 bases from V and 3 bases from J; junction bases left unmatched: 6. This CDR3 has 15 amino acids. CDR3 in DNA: TGTGCCAGCAGCTTATATGGGACAGAGGACTATGGCTACACCTTC. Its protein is CASSLYGTEDYGYTF.

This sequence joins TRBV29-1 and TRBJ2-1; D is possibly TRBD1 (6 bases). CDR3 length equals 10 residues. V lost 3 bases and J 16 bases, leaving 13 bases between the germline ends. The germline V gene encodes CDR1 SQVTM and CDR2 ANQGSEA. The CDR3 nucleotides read TGCAGCGTTGACAGGGGCGTCTCTTTCTTC. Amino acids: CSVDRGVSFF.

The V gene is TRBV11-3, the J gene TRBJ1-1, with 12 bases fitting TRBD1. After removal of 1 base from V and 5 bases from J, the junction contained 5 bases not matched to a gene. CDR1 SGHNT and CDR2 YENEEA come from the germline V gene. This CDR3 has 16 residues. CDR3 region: CASSLVGQGARTEAFF. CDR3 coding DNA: TGTGCCAGCAGCTTAGTGGGACAGGGGGCGCGGACTGAAGCTTTCTTT.

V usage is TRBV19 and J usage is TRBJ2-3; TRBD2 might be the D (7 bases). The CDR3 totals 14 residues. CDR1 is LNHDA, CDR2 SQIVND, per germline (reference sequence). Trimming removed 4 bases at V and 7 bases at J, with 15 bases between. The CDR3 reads CASSSGGPLNTQYF. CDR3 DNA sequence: TGTGCCAGTAGTAGCGGGGGCCCGTTAAATACGCAGTATTTT. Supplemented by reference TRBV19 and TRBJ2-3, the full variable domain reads DGGITQSPKYLFRKEGQNVTLSCEQNLNHDAMYWYRQDPGQGLRLIYYSQIVNDFQKGDIAEGYSVSREKKESFPLTVTSAQKNPTAFYLCASSSGGPLNTQYFGPGTRLTVL.

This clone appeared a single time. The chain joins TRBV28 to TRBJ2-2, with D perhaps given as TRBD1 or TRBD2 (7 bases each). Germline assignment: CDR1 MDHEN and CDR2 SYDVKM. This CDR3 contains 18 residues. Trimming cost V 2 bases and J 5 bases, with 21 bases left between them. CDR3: CASSLPPPHRGGTGELFF. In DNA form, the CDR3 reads TGTGCCAGCAGTTTACCTCCGCCGCACAGGGGAGGGACCGGGGAGCTGTTTTTT.

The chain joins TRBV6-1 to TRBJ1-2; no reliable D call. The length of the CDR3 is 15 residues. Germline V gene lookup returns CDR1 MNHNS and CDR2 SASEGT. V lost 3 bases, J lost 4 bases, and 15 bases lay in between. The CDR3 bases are TGTGCCAGCAGTGACCCGGGCTCCCCCCCCTATGGCTACACCTTC. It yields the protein CASSDPGSPPYGYTF.

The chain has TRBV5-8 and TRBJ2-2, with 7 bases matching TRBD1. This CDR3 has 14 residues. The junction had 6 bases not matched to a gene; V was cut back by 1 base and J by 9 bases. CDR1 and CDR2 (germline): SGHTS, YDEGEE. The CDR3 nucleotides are TGTGCCAGCAGCTTGAAGGACAGGTACAGGGAGCTGTTTTTT. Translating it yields CASSLKDRYRELFF.

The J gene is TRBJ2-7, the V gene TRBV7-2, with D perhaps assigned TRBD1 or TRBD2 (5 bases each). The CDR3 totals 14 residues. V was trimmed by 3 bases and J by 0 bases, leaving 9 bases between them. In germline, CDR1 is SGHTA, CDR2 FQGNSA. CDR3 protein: CASSLGRSSYEQYF. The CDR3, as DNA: TGTGCCAGCAGCTTGGGACGGAGCTCCTACGAGCAGTACTTC.

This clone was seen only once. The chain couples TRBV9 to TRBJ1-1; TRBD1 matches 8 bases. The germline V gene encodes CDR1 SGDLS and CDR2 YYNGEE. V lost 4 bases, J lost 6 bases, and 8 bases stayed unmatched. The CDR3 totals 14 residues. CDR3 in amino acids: CASSLGQGIAEAFF. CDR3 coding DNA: TGTGCCAGCAGCCTTGGACAGGGAATCGCTGAAGCTTTCTTT. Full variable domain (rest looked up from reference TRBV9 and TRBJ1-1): DSGVTQTPKHLITATGQRVTLRCSPRSGDLSVYWYQQSLDQGLQFLIQYYNGEERAKGNILERFSAQQFPDLHSELNLSSLELGDSALYFCASSLGQGIAEAFFGQGTRLTVV.

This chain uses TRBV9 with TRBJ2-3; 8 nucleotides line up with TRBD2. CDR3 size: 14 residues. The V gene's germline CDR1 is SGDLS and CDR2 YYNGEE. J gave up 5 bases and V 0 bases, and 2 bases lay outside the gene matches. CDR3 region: CASSVVRGGDTQYF. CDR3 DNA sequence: TGTGCCAGCAGCGTAGTACGGGGGGGAGATACGCAGTATTTT.

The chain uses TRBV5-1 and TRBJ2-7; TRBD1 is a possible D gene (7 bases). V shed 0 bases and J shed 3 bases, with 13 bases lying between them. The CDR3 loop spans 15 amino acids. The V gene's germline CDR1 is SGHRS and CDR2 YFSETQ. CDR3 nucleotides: TGCGCCAGCAGCTTGGTGGAGGGGGCGCGCTACGAGCAGTACTTC. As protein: CASSLVEGARYEQYF.

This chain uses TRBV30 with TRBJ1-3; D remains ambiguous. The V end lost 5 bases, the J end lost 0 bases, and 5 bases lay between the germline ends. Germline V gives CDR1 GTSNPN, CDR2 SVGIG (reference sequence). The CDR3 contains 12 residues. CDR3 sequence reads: CAWGVSGNTIYF. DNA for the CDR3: TGTGCCTGGGGGGTCTCTGGAAACACCATATATTTT.

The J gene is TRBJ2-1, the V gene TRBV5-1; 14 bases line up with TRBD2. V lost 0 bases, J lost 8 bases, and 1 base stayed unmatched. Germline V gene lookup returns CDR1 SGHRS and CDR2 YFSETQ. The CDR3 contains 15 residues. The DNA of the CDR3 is TGCGCCAGCAGCTTGGGGACTAGCGGGGGGCATGAGCAGTTCTTC. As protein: CASSLGTSGGHEQFF. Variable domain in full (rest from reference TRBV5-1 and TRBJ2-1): KAGVTQTPRYLIKTRGQQVTLSCSPISGHRSVSWYQQTPGQGLQFLFEYFSETQRNKGNFPGRFSGRQFSNSRSEMNVSTLELGDSALYLCASSLGTSGGHEQFFGPGTRLTVL.

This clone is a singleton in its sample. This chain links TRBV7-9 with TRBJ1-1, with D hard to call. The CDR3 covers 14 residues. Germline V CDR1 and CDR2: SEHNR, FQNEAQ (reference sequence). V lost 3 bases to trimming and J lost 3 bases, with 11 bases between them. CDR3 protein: CASSFPVQYTEAFF. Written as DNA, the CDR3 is TGTGCCAGCAGCTTCCCGGTGCAGTACACTGAAGCTTTCTTT. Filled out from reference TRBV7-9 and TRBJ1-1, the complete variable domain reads DTGVSQNPRHKITKRGQNVTFRCDPISEHNRLYWYRQTLGQGPEFLTYFQNEAQLEKSRLLSDRFSAERPKGSFSTLEIQRTEQGDSAMYLCASSFPVQYTEAFFGQGTRLTVV.

CDR3 amino acids: CATTPDSLTRGYTF. CDR3 sequence (DNA): TGTGCCACCACCCCGGACAGTCTAACTCGGGGCTACACCTTC. This chain connects TRBV28 to TRBJ1-2, with D possibly matching TRBD1 (6 bases). The germline V and J ends were trimmed by 10 bases and 8 bases, with 23 bases remaining between them. The germline gives CDR1 MDHEN, CDR2 SYDVKM. The CDR3 has 14 amino acids.

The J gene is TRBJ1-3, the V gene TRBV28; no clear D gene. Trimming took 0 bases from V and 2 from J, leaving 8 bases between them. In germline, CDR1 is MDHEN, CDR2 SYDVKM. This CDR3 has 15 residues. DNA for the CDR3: TGTGCCAGCAGTTTATGGTTGGACCCTGGAAACACCATATATTTT. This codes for CASSLWLDPGNTIYF.

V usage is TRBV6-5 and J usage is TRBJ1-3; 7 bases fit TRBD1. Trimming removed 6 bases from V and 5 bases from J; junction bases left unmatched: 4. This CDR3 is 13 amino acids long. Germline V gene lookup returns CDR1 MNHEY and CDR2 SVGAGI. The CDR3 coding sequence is TGTGCCAGCAGCGGGACAGCTAGAAACACCATATATTTT. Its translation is CASSGTARNTIYF.

The CDR3 DNA sequence: TGTGCCATCAGTGAGGGGCGGACTGAAGCTTTCTTT. It encodes CAISEGRTEAFF. The V gene is TRBV10-3, the J gene TRBJ1-1, with D unclear. CDR1 is ENHRY, CDR2 SYGVKD, per germline. The germline V and J ends were trimmed by 2 bases and 5 bases, with 6 bases remaining between them. The CDR3 extends over 12 amino acids.

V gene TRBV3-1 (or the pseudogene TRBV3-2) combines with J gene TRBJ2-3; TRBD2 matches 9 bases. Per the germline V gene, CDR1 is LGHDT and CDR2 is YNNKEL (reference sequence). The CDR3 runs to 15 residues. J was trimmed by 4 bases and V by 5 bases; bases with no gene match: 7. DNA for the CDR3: TGTGCCAGCAGCTCCCGGGTAGCGGGGGCAGATACGCAGTATTTT. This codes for CASSSRVAGADTQYF.

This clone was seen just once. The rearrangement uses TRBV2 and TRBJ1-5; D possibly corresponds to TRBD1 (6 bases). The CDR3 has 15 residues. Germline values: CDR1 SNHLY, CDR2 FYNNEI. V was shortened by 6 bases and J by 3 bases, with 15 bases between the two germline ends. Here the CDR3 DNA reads TGTGCCAGCAGCCCCACAGGGCCCAACAATCAGCCCCAGCATTTT. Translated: CASSPTGPNNQPQHF.